This is a list of T cell receptor beta chains from one sample in a study of response to subunit inactivated influenza vaccine. From the RT-PCR reads, TCRdb called clonotypes with MiXCR, one entry per CDR3 protein. This sample has 700,000 to 900,000 distinct CDR3 sequences, with 21% found just once. The sequences come from PBMCs from blood, collected 5 days after vaccination. Receptors were obtained from a man aged 45-65 years who received an inactivated influenza vaccine. Each CDR3 is given with its conserved first and last residue. Fields, in order: V gene, J gene, CDR3 protein.

TRBV20-1	TRBJ2-5	CSARDLGATQETQYF
TRBV30	TRBJ2-1	CACATGLTYNEQFF
TRBV6-2/TRBV6-3	TRBJ2-7	CASSRGQLLYEQYF
TRBV4-1	TRBJ1-5	CASSQVGRAGQPQHF
TRBV12-3/TRBV12-4	TRBJ2-5	CATAGGRQETQYF
TRBV7-3	TRBJ1-1	CASSTGSDTEAFF
TRBV4-2	TRBJ2-2	CASSQDRASGIRNTGELFF
TRBV11-2	TRBJ2-3	CASSLALIYRDPTQYF
TRBV4-1	TRBJ1-6	CASSQERGSPNSPLHF
TRBV29-1	TRBJ2-3	CSVEDRFTGTHTDTQYF
TRBV15	TRBJ2-1	CATSRLDSSYNEQFF
TRBV12-3/TRBV12-4	TRBJ2-1	CASSMAGRDNEQFF
TRBV10-3	TRBJ1-5	CAISENGQPQHF
TRBV12-3/TRBV12-4	TRBJ2-1	CASSSDREQFF
TRBV2	TRBJ2-6	CASFRAGANVLTF
TRBV29-1	TRBJ2-7	CSVGSRASAYEQYF
TRBV4-3	TRBJ1-5	CASSQEAARGQPQHF
TRBV6-1	TRBJ1-1	CASRRDRDAEAFF
TRBV4-2	TRBJ2-1	CASSDLTGKLAGGYSYNEQFF
TRBV4-2	TRBJ2-7	CASSQDIGGQGSYEQYF
TRBV7-2	TRBJ1-1	CASSQGDGSEAFF
TRBV10-3	TRBJ2-6	CAIKNRGLGANVLTF
TRBV7-2	TRBJ2-7	CASSSDRGVGEQYF
TRBV4-1	TRBJ1-2	CASSPKTGSYGYTF
TRBV18	TRBJ2-7	CASSPTDFEQYF
TRBV5-1	TRBJ1-4	CASSFGGTAATNEKLFF
TRBV6-1	TRBJ2-1	CASRTDHYNEQFF
TRBV5-1	TRBJ2-1	CASTFSGSSYNEQFF
TRBV6-5	TRBJ2-5	CAKVQETQYF
TRBV3-1	TRBJ1-2	CASSETGGAYTREGYTF
TRBV7-8	TRBJ2-7	CASSSLRTGGHEQYF
TRBV10-1	TRBJ2-7	CASSEWTGSVYEQYF
TRBV7-2	TRBJ2-3	CASSFSSGGGSTDTQYF